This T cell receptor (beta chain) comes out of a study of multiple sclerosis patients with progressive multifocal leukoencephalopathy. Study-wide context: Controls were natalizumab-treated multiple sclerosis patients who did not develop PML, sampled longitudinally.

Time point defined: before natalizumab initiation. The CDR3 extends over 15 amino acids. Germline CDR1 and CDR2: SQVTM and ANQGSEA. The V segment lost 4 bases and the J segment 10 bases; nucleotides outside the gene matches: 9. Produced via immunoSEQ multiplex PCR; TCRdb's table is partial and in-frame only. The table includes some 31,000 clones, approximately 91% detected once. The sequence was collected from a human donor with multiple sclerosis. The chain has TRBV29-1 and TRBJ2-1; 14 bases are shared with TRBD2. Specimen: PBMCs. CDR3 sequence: CSVGSGTSGRREQFF. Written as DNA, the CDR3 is TGCAGCGTTGGGTCCGGGACTAGCGGGAGAAGGGAGCAGTTCTTC.